Listed here is a single T cell receptor (beta chain). Its antigen is not identified. The data were taken from a study of T cells after yellow fever vaccination. Broader study findings: A small share of clonotypes appeared in both CD4 and CD8 compartments. Most clones from primary vaccination were detected again post-booster (roughly 95% CD4, 88% CD8). The secondary T-cell response peaked on day 5, not day 15, but was weaker.

TCRdb reprocessed the 5' RACE reads via MiXCR and lists one record per CDR3 protein. Among about 350,000 distinct CDR3 sequences, around 8.1% were seen once, and the ten largest hold approximately 16%. The source is a man aged 18 to 35 who received the YFV17D yellow fever vaccine. This sample comprised PBMCs, obtained roughly 47 days after the first yellow fever vaccination.

In DNA form, the CDR3 reads TGTGCCGGCATAGGTCCATTGAGGGGCTACACCTTC. It yields the protein CAGIGPLRGYTF. The rearrangement uses TRBV6-6 and TRBJ1-2; D unresolved. The ends were cut back, 11 bases at V and 8 bases at J, with 18 bases in the middle. The CDR3 extends over 12 amino acids. Germline CDR1 and CDR2: MNHNY and SVGAGI (reference sequence).